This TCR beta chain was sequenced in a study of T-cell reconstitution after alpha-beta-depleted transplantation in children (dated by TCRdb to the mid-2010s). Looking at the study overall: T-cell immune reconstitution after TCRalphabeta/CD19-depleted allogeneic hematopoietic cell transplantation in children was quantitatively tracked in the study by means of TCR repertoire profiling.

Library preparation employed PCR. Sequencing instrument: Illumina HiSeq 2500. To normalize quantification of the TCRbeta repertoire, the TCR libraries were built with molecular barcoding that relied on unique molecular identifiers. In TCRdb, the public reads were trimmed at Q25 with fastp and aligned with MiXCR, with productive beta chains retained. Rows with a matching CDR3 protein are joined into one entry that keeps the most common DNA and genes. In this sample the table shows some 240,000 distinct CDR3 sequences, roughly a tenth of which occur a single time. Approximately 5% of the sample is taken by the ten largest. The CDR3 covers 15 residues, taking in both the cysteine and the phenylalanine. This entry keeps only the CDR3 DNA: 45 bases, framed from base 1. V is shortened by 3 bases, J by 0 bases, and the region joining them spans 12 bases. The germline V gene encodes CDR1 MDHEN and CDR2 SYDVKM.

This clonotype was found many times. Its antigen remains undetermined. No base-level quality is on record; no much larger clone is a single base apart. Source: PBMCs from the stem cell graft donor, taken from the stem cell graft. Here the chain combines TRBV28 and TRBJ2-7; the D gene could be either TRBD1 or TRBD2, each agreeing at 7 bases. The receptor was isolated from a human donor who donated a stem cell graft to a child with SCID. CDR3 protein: CASSFQGGVSYEQYF. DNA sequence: TGTGCCAGCAGTTTCCAGGGGGGGGTCTCCTACGAGCAGTACTTC.